Given below is one T cell receptor (beta chain) in context. This CDR3 spans 17 amino acids. The germline CDR1 and CDR2 sequences are SGHNT and YYREEE (reference sequence). J gave up 2 bases and V 0 bases, and 9 bases lay outside the gene matches. TCRdb re-derived calls from the 5' RACE reads in MiXCR, one entry per CDR3 protein. The sample contains 600,000 to 750,000 distinct CDR3 sequences, 9% to 15% of which appear only once. The data derive from a study of T cells after yellow fever vaccination. Background on the study: Fractions with few cells were prepared using SMART-Seq v4 Ultra Low Input.

The material was PBMCs, obtained on the day of the yellow fever booster vaccination. V and J are TRBV5-4 and TRBJ2-3; TRBD2 matches at 7 bases. The sequence came from a man between 25 and 39 years old who received the YFV17D yellow fever vaccine. The CDR3 DNA follows: TGTGCCAGCAGCTTGGATGGTAGCGGGTTTACCACAGATACGCAGTATTTT. Its translation is CASSLDGSGFTTDTQYF.